The rows below give T cell receptor beta chains drawn from one sample of a study of CD8+ T cells in alopecia areata. Data came from immunoSEQ multiplex PCR; TCRdb stores just in-frame clones and leaves some out. The data show about 200,000 clones, around two fifths seen once. This specimen was CD4+ T cells sorted from blood, taken around week 34, from a patient treated with tofacitinib. The receptors shown here come from a human donor with alopecia areata. Both conserved end residues are part of each CDR3. The D gene is left open where the match is weak. Expanded clones are given a class, and other clones once, few, many or no size at all.

j_gene: TRBJ1-2; abundance: .; v_gene: TRBV7-9; d_gene: TRBD1; CDR3nt: TGTGCCAGCAGCCCACTCGAAGGGGGCGTCTATGGCTACACCTTC; CDR3aa: CASSPLEGGVYGYTF
j_gene: TRBJ2-5; abundance: .; v_gene: TRBV4-1; d_gene: .; CDR3nt: TGCGCCAGCAGCCATTCAGGGTTAGAGACCCAGTACTTC; CDR3aa: CASSHSGLETQYF
j_gene: TRBJ2-2; abundance: .; v_gene: TRBV9; d_gene: .; CDR3nt: TGTGCCAGCAGCGAACAGGGAGCGAACACCGGGGAGCTGTTTTTT; CDR3aa: CASSEQGANTGELFF
j_gene: TRBJ1-2; abundance: .; v_gene: TRBV30; d_gene: .; CDR3nt: TGTGCCTGGAGCCCAAGTGGGATCAGCGGCGGCTACACCTTC; CDR3aa: CAWSPSGISGGYTF
j_gene: TRBJ2-5; abundance: .; v_gene: TRBV30; d_gene: .; CDR3nt: TGTGCCTGGAGTGTGGAGGATCCCCAGTACTTC; CDR3aa: CAWSVEDPQYF
j_gene: TRBJ1-4; abundance: few; v_gene: TRBV7-9; d_gene: .; CDR3nt: TGTGCCAGCAGGCGACAGCTTAATGAAAAACTGTTTTTT; CDR3aa: CASRRQLNEKLFF
j_gene: TRBJ2-1; abundance: .; v_gene: TRBV11-2; d_gene: .; CDR3nt: TGTGCCAGCAGCCGCACCGGGACTTCCTACAATGAGCAGTTCTTC; CDR3aa: CASSRTGTSYNEQFF
j_gene: TRBJ2-3; abundance: .; v_gene: TRBV27; d_gene: TRBD2; CDR3nt: TGTGCCAGCAGTTTATACATAGCGGGGGGGCTACCTACGCAGTATTTT; CDR3aa: CASSLYIAGGLPTQYF
j_gene: TRBJ1-2; abundance: .; v_gene: TRBV30; d_gene: .; CDR3nt: TGTGCCTGGAGTGTACGGGTTGGCTATGGCTACACCTTC; CDR3aa: CAWSVRVGYGYTF
j_gene: TRBJ2-2; abundance: .; v_gene: TRBV4-1; d_gene: TRBD1; CDR3nt: TGCGCCAGCAGTCCACGACAGGGGGCAAACACCGGGGAGCTGTTTTTT; CDR3aa: CASSPRQGANTGELFF
j_gene: TRBJ2-7; abundance: .; v_gene: TRBV7-9; d_gene: TRBD2; CDR3nt: TGTGCCAGCATCCCGGGAGGGAACACCTACGAGCAGTACTTC; CDR3aa: CASIPGGNTYEQYF
j_gene: TRBJ2-7; abundance: few; v_gene: TRBV10-3; d_gene: .; CDR3nt: TGTGCCATCAGTGAGCGTTTGCAGGGCGTATCCTACGAGCAGTACTTC; CDR3aa: CAISERLQGVSYEQYF
j_gene: TRBJ2-1; abundance: .; v_gene: TRBV11-2; d_gene: .; CDR3nt: TGTGCCAGCACCTCTCTCCGGGAGCGGGTCAATGAGCAGTTCTTC; CDR3aa: CASTSLRERVNEQFF
j_gene: TRBJ2-3; abundance: few; v_gene: TRBV11-2; d_gene: TRBD1; CDR3nt: TGTGCCAGCAGCTCATACAGGGGGCGGACAGATACGCAGTATTTT; CDR3aa: CASSSYRGRTDTQYF
j_gene: TRBJ2-7; abundance: .; v_gene: TRBV27; d_gene: .; CDR3nt: TGTGCCAGCAGTTTTCTAGGGAATGCCTACGAGCAGTACTTC; CDR3aa: CASSFLGNAYEQYF
j_gene: TRBJ1-1; abundance: few; v_gene: TRBV6-6; d_gene: .; CDR3nt: TGTGCCAGCAGGTTTCAAGAAAGGGTGTGGGACACTGAAGCTTTCTTT; CDR3aa: CASRFQERVWDTEAFF
j_gene: TRBJ2-4; abundance: few; v_gene: TRBV6-5; d_gene: TRBD1; CDR3nt: TGTGCCACCGGACAGGGGGCCATTCAGTACTTC; CDR3aa: CATGQGAIQYF
j_gene: TRBJ1-1; abundance: .; v_gene: TRBV30; d_gene: .; CDR3nt: TGTGCCTCCCGGCGAGGGGCAAGTACTGAAGCTTTCTTT; CDR3aa: CASRRGASTEAFF
j_gene: TRBJ2-2; abundance: few; v_gene: TRBV19; d_gene: .; CDR3nt: TGTGCCAGTAGTAATCCGAACACCGGGGAGCTGTTTTTT; CDR3aa: CASSNPNTGELFF
j_gene: TRBJ2-5; abundance: .; v_gene: TRBV7-6; d_gene: .; CDR3nt: TGTGCCAGCACCCAGGGGGGTCGGGAGACCCAGTACTTC; CDR3aa: CASTQGGRETQYF
j_gene: TRBJ2-7; abundance: .; v_gene: TRBV30; d_gene: .; CDR3nt: TGTGCCTGGAGTGACCCGCTAAAGGTAGGGGCCATGGAGTACTTC; CDR3aa: CAWSDPLKVGAMEYF
j_gene: TRBJ1-1; abundance: few; v_gene: TRBV7-3; d_gene: .; CDR3nt: TGTGCCAGCAGCTTAGGTGGGGATAGCACTGAAGCTTTCTTT; CDR3aa: CASSLGGDSTEAFF
j_gene: TRBJ2-7; abundance: .; v_gene: TRBV5-6; d_gene: .; CDR3nt: TGTGCCAGCAGCACCGGGACTGCCTACGAGCAGTACTTC; CDR3aa: CASSTGTAYEQYF
j_gene: TRBJ2-7; abundance: .; v_gene: TRBV29-1; d_gene: TRBD1; CDR3nt: TGCAGCGTGTACGTTACAGGGGCTCCTACGCGGGAGCAGTACTTC; CDR3aa: CSVYVTGAPTREQYF
j_gene: TRBJ2-1; abundance: .; v_gene: TRBV5-1; d_gene: .; CDR3nt: TGCGCCAGCAGCTTGATGTCGAGCTCCTACAATGAGCAGTTCTTC; CDR3aa: CASSLMSSSYNEQFF
j_gene: TRBJ1-2; abundance: .; v_gene: TRBV7-9; d_gene: .; CDR3nt: TGTGCCAGCAGCTTAGGAGGAGAAACCTATGGCTACACCTTC; CDR3aa: CASSLGGETYGYTF
j_gene: TRBJ1-4; abundance: few; v_gene: TRBV6-6; d_gene: TRBD1; CDR3nt: TGTGCCAGCAGTTACGCCTCGACAGGGGAGGAGGAAAAACTGTTTTTT; CDR3aa: CASSYASTGEEEKLFF
j_gene: TRBJ2-1; abundance: .; v_gene: TRBV29-1; d_gene: .; CDR3nt: TGCAGCGCTCCGGGCCGTAAGGGAGATGAGCAGTTCTTC; CDR3aa: CSAPGRKGDEQFF
j_gene: TRBJ2-3; abundance: many; v_gene: TRBV7-2; d_gene: .; CDR3nt: TGTGCCAGCAGCTTCTCGGGCCGAGATACGCAGTATTTT; CDR3aa: CASSFSGRDTQYF
j_gene: TRBJ1-2; abundance: .; v_gene: TRBV30; d_gene: TRBD1; CDR3nt: TGTGCCTGGAGGCTCGAACAGGGGGTCGGCTATGGCTACACCTTC; CDR3aa: CAWRLEQGVGYGYTF
j_gene: TRBJ1-2; abundance: few; v_gene: TRBV29-1; d_gene: .; CDR3nt: TGCAGCGTTGAGAGGGGAAGAGCTAACTATGGCTACACCTTC; CDR3aa: CSVERGRANYGYTF
j_gene: TRBJ2-7; abundance: .; v_gene: TRBV6-5; d_gene: TRBD2; CDR3nt: TGTGCCAGCAGTTTGGGGACTAGCGGGAGCTACGAGCAGTACTTC; CDR3aa: CASSLGTSGSYEQYF
j_gene: TRBJ1-2; abundance: .; v_gene: TRBV7-2; d_gene: .; CDR3nt: TGTGCCAGCAGCTTAGGTTCAGTCAACTATGGCTACACCTTC; CDR3aa: CASSLGSVNYGYTF
j_gene: TRBJ2-1; abundance: .; v_gene: TRBV11-2; d_gene: .; CDR3nt: TGTGCCAGCAGCTTAGTCCTCGCGGCGGGGAATGAGCAGTTCTTC; CDR3aa: CASSLVLAAGNEQFF
j_gene: TRBJ1-1; abundance: .; v_gene: TRBV9; d_gene: .; CDR3nt: TGTGCCAGCAGCGTAGTAACACCTCTGGCGAACACTGAAGCTTTCTTT; CDR3aa: CASSVVTPLANTEAFF
j_gene: TRBJ2-2; abundance: .; v_gene: TRBV5-1; d_gene: .; CDR3nt: TGCGCCAGCAGCTTGGTTGTCGGGGTGTCGAGCACCGGGGAGCTGTTTTTT; CDR3aa: CASSLVVGVSSTGELFF
j_gene: TRBJ2-6; abundance: .; v_gene: TRBV7-3; d_gene: .; CDR3nt: TGTGCCAGCAGCTTAAATCCTGGGGCCAACGTCCTGACTTTC; CDR3aa: CASSLNPGANVLTF
j_gene: TRBJ2-1; abundance: few; v_gene: TRBV5-1; d_gene: .; CDR3nt: TGCGCCAGCAGCCCGGGCGGCGTGAACTACAATGAGCAGTTCTTC; CDR3aa: CASSPGGVNYNEQFF
j_gene: TRBJ2-2; abundance: few; v_gene: TRBV5-4; d_gene: TRBD2; CDR3nt: TGTGCCAGCAGCTCGGACCGAGGACTAGCGGGGAACACCGGGGAGCTGTTTTTT; CDR3aa: CASSSDRGLAGNTGELFF
j_gene: TRBJ2-7; abundance: .; v_gene: TRBV5-1; d_gene: TRBD2; CDR3nt: TGCGCCAGCAGCTTGAGGGTTAGCGGGGGGCCCTACGAGCAGTACTTC; CDR3aa: CASSLRVSGGPYEQYF
j_gene: TRBJ2-7; abundance: .; v_gene: TRBV5-1; d_gene: TRBD2; CDR3nt: TGCGCCAGCAGCCCGGCAGGCGGGGGGGCTTACCACGAGCAGTACTTC; CDR3aa: CASSPAGGGAYHEQYF
j_gene: TRBJ2-1; abundance: .; v_gene: TRBV13; d_gene: TRBD1; CDR3nt: TGTGCCAGCAGCTTCCGGACAGGGGGTAGACACAATGAGCAGTTCTTC; CDR3aa: CASSFRTGGRHNEQFF
j_gene: TRBJ1-2; abundance: .; v_gene: TRBV2; d_gene: TRBD1; CDR3nt: TGTGCCAGCAGCACAGGGGGCGCGGATGGCTACACCTTC; CDR3aa: CASSTGGADGYTF
j_gene: TRBJ2-5; abundance: .; v_gene: TRBV4-1; d_gene: .; CDR3nt: TGCGCCAGCAGCCGCCTACCTGGGGAGACCCAGTACTTC; CDR3aa: CASSRLPGETQYF
j_gene: TRBJ1-1; abundance: .; v_gene: TRBV6-1; d_gene: .; CDR3nt: TGTGCCAGCCGCGCGGATGGACAGACTAAAGCTTTCTTT; CDR3aa: CASRADGQTKAFF
j_gene: TRBJ2-2; abundance: few; v_gene: TRBV9; d_gene: .; CDR3nt: TGTGCCAGCAGCCCCTTAAACTCCGGGGAGCTGTTTTTT; CDR3aa: CASSPLNSGELFF